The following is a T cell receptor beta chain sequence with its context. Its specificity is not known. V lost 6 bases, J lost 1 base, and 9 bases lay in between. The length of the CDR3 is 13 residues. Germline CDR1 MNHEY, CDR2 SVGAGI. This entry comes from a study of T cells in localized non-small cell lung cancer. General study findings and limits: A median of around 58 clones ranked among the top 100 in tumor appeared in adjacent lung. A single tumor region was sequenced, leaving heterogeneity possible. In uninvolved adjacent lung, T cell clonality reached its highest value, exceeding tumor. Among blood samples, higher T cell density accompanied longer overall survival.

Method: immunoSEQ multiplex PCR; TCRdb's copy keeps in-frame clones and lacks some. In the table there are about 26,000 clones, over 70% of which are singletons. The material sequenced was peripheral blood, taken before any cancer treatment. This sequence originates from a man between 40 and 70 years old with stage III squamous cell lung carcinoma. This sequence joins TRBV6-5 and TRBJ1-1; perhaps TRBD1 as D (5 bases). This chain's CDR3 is CASRVTANTEAFF. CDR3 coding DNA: TGTGCCAGCAGAGTGACAGCGAACACTGAAGCTTTCTTT.